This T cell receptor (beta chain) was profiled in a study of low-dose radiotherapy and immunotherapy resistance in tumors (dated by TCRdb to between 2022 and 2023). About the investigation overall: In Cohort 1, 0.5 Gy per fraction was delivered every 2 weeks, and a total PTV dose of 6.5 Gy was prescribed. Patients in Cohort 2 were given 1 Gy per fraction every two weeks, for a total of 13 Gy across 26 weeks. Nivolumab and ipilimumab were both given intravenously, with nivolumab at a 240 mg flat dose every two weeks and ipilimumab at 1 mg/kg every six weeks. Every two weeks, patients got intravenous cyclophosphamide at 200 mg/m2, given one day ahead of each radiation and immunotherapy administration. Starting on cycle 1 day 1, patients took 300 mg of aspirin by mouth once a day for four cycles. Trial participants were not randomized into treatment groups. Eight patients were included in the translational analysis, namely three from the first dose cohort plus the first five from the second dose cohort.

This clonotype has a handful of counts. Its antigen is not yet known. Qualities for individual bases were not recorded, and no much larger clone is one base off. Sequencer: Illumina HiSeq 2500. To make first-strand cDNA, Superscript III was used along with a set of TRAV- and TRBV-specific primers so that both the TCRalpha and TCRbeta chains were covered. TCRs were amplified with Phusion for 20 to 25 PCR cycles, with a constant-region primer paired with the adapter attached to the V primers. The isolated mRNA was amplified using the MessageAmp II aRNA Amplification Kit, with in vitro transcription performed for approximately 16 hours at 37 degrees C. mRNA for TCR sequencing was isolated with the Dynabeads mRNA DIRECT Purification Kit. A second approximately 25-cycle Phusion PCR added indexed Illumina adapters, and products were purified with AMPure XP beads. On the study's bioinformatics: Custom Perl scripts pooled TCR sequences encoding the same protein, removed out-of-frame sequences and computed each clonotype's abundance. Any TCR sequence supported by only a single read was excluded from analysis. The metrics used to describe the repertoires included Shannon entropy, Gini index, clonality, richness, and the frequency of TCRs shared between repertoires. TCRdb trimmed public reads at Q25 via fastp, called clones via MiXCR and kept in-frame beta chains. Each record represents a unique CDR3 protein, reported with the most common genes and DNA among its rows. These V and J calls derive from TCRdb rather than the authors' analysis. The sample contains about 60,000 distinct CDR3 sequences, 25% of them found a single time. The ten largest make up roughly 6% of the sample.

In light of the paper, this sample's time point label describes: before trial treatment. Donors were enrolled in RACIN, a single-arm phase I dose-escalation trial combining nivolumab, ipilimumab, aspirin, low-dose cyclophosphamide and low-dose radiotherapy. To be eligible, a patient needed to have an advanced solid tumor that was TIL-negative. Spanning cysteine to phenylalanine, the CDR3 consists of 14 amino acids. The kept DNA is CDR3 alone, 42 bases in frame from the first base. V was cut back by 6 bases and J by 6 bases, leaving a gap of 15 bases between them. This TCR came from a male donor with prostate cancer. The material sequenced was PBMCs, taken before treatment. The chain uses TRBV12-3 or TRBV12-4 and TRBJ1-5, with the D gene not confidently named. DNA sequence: TGTGCCAGCAGCCCTGGCCATCTCCCTCAGCCCCAGCATTTT. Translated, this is CASSPGHLPQPQHF.